The sample holds many counts of the clone carrying this TCR beta chain. The source material, RNA transcripts, was used to amplify TCR beta CDR3 regions. Initially, a first-round RT-PCR of the TCR CDR3 employed the HTBI primer set. TCRdb redid the calling of the multiplex PCR reads with MiXCR, one entry per CDR3 protein. Here the sample spans roughly 240,000 distinct CDR3 sequences, about 17% being singletons. The sample comes from a study of T cells in Graves' hyperthyroidism and ophthalmopathy. Between the trimmed V and J ends, which lost 0 bases and 6 bases, there was a span of 9 bases. The CDR3 is 14 amino acids. Germline V gene lookup returns CDR1 SGDLS and CDR2 YYNGEE.

This chain connects TRBV9 to TRBJ2-2; no definite D call. The sequence was collected from a woman aged 18-35 years with Graves' ophthalmopathy. Material for sequencing was blood. CDR3 bases: TGTGCCAGCAGCGTAGATTTGGGTCCCGGGGAGCTGTTTTTT. Translating gives CASSVDLGPGELFF.